This T cell receptor beta chain originates from a study of Graves' ophthalmopathy and Graves' hyperthyroidism. Fresh peripheral blood, roughly 9.8 ml, was the PBMC source. V lost 5 bases and J 5 bases, leaving 15 bases between the germline ends. The CDR3 spans 15 residues. Germline CDR1 is SGHAT and CDR2 is FQDESV (reference sequence). TCR beta CDR3 amplification used RNA transcripts. First-round RT-PCR employed HTBI primers, with a second-round multiplex PCR after it. One entry per CDR3 protein results from TCRdb running MiXCR on the multiplex PCR reads. Of tens of thousands of distinct CDR3 sequences in the sample, approximately 45% are singletons; the top ten hold 4.5% to 5%. This clonotype was counted many times.

The chain couples TRBV11-1 to TRBJ1-4; D uncertain. This sequence was found in an adult woman with Graves' ophthalmopathy. Sequencing used peripheral blood. The CDR3 nucleotides read TGTGCCAGCAGCGCTCCCCGGGCCTGGAATGAAAAACTGTTTTTT. Residues: CASSAPRAWNEKLFF.